This TCR beta chain was obtained from a study of T cell responses to AZD1222 COVID-19 vaccine. Whole-study results and caveats: A mostly white British donor set with more females was recruited, and clonal diversity was possibly underestimated. It was only a handful of AZD1222 recipients who were seropositive at baseline.

The data were produced by immunoSEQ multiplex PCR, yet TCRdb's version contains in-frame clones alone and is incomplete. The sample includes 140,000 or so clones, around 90% of them seen just once. With respect to this clone: As yet, its antigen is unknown.

V lost 3 bases and J 1 base, leaving 7 bases between the germline ends. This CDR3 has 13 amino acids. CDR1 is SGDLS and CDR2 is YYNGEE in the germline V gene. This clonotype originated in an adult who received the MenACWY meningococcal vaccine as a control. Sample: peripheral blood, taken 28 days after the second dose of the MenACWY control vaccine. The rearrangement joins TRBV9 to TRBJ2-5, with D unclear. The CDR3 nucleotides read TGTGCCAGCAGCGGTACACCCCAAGAGACCCAGTACTTC. Its protein product is CASSGTPQETQYF.